This TCR beta chain was documented in a study of control samples from healthy donors and cancer patients. Using immunoSEQ multiplex PCR, the repertoire was profiled, and TCRdb retains in-frame clones only, with some absent. Of about 170,000 clones listed, just over 85% are singletons. The length of the CDR3 is 14 residues. Germline V lookup: CDR1 SGHTA, CDR2 FQGNSA. The trim removed 1 base at V and 9 bases at J, leaving 4 bases unmatched. This sequence originates from a young woman in good health. Sequencing was performed on blood. The rearrangement joins TRBV7-2 to TRBJ1-5, with TRBD1 matching 9 bases. CDR3 bases: TGTGCCAGCAGCTTAGGGGGGACAGGGTCGCCCCAGCATTTT. This gives the protein CASSLGGTGSPQHF.